The clone carrying this TCR beta chain was counted many times. Its cognate antigen is unknown. The sample is drawn from a study of T-cell reconstitution after alpha-beta-depleted transplantation in children. Preparation of the TCRbeta library used unique molecular identifiers. TCRdb reprocessed the PCR reads with MiXCR, giving one entry per CDR3 protein. Of about 250,000 distinct CDR3 sequences listed, 20% to 30% were seen once; the top ten hold about 5%. Study-level points and caveats: Surviving recipient T cells and thymic progenitors produced the high day-60 TCRbeta diversity seen in some patients.

The V end was cut by 0 bases, the J end by 4 bases, with 16 bases between. The CDR3 has 17 amino acids. CDR1 and CDR2 (germline): MGHRA, YSYEKL. This sequence joins TRBV4-1 and TRBJ2-1; a weak D match, TRBD1 (5 bases). The specimen was PBMCs, mostly from graft donor cells, collected 360 days after TCRalphabeta/CD19-depleted stem cell transplant. The clonotype was recovered from a female patient aged 2-9 years who had a stem cell transplant for congenital amegakaryocytic thrombocytopenia, so the T cells may come from the graft donor. In DNA, the CDR3 is TGCGCCAGCAGCCAAGAGAATACCCAGGGCCCTTACAATGAGCAGTTCTTC. Its protein product is CASSQENTQGPYNEQFF.